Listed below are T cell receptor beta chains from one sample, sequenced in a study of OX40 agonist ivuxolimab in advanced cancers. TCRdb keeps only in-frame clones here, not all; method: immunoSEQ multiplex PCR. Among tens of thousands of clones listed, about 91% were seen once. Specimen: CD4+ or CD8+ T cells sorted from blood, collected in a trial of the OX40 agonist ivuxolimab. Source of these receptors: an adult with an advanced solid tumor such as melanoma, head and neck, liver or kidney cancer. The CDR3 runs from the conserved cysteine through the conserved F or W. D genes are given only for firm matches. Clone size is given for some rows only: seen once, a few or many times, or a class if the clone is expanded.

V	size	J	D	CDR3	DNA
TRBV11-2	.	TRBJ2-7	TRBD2	CASRPGLAEIYEQYF	TGTGCCAGCAGGCCGGGACTAGCGGAAATCTACGAGCAGTACTTC
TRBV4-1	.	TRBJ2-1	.	CASSQGRDSYNEQFF	TGCGCCAGCAGCCAAGGCCGGGACTCCTACAATGAGCAGTTCTTC
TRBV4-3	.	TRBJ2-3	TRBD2	CASSQGGLAGNTDTQYF	TGCGCCAGCAGCCAAGGCGGACTAGCGGGGAACACAGATACGCAGTATTTT
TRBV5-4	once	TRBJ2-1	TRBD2	CASSLGTSTYNEQFF	TGTGCCAGCAGCTTGGGGACTAGTACCTACAATGAGCAGTTCTTC
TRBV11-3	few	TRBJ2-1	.	CASSPQEVGEQFF	TGTGCCAGCAGCCCACAGGAAGTGGGCGAGCAGTTCTTC
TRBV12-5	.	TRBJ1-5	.	CASGGGHHLSGQPQHF	TGTGCTAGTGGTGGAGGACATCATTTATCAGGACAGCCCCAGCATTTT
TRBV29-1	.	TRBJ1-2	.	CSVSVSGDGYTF	TGCAGCGTTTCTGTTTCAGGGGACGGCTACACCTTC
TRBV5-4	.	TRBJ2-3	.	CASSLDTSGGRQYF	TGTGCCAGCAGCTTGGACACATCAGGGGGGAGGCAGTATTTT
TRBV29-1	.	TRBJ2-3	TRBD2	CSVGLAGARSDTQYF	TGCAGCGTGGGACTAGCGGGAGCAAGGTCAGATACGCAGTATTTT
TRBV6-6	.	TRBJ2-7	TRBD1	CASSPRGTVDEQYF	TGTGCCAGCAGTCCCCGTGGGACAGTAGATGAGCAGTACTTC
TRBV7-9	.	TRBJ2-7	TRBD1	CASSTGGRNEQYF	TGTGCCAGCAGCACAGGGGGGCGCAACGAGCAGTACTTC
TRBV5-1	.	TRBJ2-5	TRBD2	CASSLPSGAGERETQYF	TGCGCCAGCAGCTTGCCCAGTGGAGCGGGAGAAAGAGAGACCCAGTACTTC
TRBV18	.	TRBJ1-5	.	CASSPAAGGNQPQHF	TGTGCCAGCTCACCCGCGGCAGGAGGCAATCAGCCCCAGCATTTT
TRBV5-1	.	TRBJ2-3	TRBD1	CASSSSGTGGATDTQYF	TGCGCCAGCAGCTCTTCCGGGACAGGGGGCGCAACAGATACGCAGTATTTT
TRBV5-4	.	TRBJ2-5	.	CASSLGAQETQYF	TGTGCCAGCAGCTTGGGTGCCCAAGAGACCCAGTACTTC
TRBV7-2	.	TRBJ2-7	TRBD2	CASSPPGLAGVYEQYF	TGTGCCAGCAGCCCCCCGGGACTAGCGGGAGTCTACGAGCAGTACTTC
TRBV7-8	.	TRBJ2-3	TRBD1	CASSLTGQGIPDTQYF	TGTGCCAGCAGCTTGACGGGACAGGGGATTCCAGATACGCAGTATTTT
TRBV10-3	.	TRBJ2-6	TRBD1	CAISERTGAGANVLTF	TGTGCCATCAGTGAGAGAACAGGGGCTGGGGCCAACGTCCTGACTTTC
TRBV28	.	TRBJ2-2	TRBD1	CASRGQGNTGELFF	TGTGCCAGCAGGGGACAGGGTAACACCGGGGAGCTGTTTTTT
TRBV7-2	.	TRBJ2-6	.	CASSLVSAGSSGANVLTF	TGTGCCAGCAGCTTAGTGTCGGCAGGGAGCTCTGGGGCCAACGTCCTGACTTTC
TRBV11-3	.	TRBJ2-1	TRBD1	CASSPGQGGHNEQFF	TGTGCCAGCAGCCCGGGACAGGGGGGCCACAATGAGCAGTTCTTC
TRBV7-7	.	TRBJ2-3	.	CASSLGYTDTQYF	TGTGCCAGCAGCTTAGGATACACAGATACGCAGTATTTT
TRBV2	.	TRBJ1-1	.	CASSGSGRASEAFF	TGTGCCAGCAGTGGGTCGGGCAGAGCATCTGAAGCTTTCTTT
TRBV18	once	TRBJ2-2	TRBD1	CASSAQGENTGELFF	TGTGCCAGCTCGGCTCAGGGGGAAAATACCGGGGAGCTGTTTTTT
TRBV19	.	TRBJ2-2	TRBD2	CASSRGPASGNTGELFF	TGTGCCAGTAGTAGAGGCCCAGCTAGCGGGAACACCGGGGAGCTGTTTTTT
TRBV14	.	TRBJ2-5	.	CASSQDLVRTQYF	TGTGCCAGCAGCCAAGATCTAGTTAGGACCCAGTACTTC
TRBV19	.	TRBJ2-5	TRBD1	CASKWTGSETQYF	TGTGCCAGTAAATGGACAGGGAGCGAGACCCAGTACTTC
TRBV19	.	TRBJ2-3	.	CASSTGSGERTDTQYF	TGTGCCAGTAGTACAGGCAGTGGGGAGCGGACAGATACGCAGTATTTT
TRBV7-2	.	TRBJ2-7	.	CASSFASKDNGEQYF	TGTGCCAGCAGCTTTGCCTCGAAGGACAATGGGGAGCAGTACTTC
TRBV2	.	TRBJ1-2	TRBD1	CASSEPLTGGNYGYTF	TGTGCCAGCAGTGAACCCCTGACAGGGGGTAACTATGGCTACACCTTC
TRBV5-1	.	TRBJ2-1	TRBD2	CASSATSGTYNEQFF	TGCGCCAGCAGCGCCACTAGCGGGACTTACAATGAGCAGTTCTTC
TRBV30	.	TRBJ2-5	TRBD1	CAWSSSPTHKGTGGETQYF	TGTGCCTGGAGCTCCTCTCCCACCCACAAGGGGACAGGGGGGGAGACCCAGTACTTC
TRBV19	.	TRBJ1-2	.	CASSQRSNRKTYGYTF	TGTGCCAGTAGTCAACGGTCAAATCGAAAGACCTATGGCTACACATTC
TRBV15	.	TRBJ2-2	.	CATSRDWEGANTGELFF	TGTGCCACCAGCAGAGATTGGGAGGGGGCAAACACCGGGGAGCTGTTTTTT
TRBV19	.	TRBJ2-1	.	CASGWTIGYEQFF	TGTGCCAGCGGTTGGACCATAGGCTATGAGCAGTTCTTC
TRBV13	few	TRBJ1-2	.	CASSLGGATLGYGYTF	TGTGCCAGCAGCTTAGGCGGGGCCACTCTCGGCTATGGCTACACCTTC
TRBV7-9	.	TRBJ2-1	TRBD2	CASSLGGLADYNEQFF	TGTGCCAGCAGCTTAGGTGGTCTAGCGGACTACAATGAGCAGTTCTTC
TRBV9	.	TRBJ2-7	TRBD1	CASSRGGDRVYEQYF	TGTGCCAGCAGCCGAGGGGGGGACAGGGTGTACGAGCAGTACTTC
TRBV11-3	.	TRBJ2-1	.	CASSLVSLSGEQFF	TGTGCCAGCAGCTTAGTAAGCCTTTCGGGGGAGCAGTTCTTC
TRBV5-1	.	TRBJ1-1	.	CASRTRLNTEAFF	TGCGCCAGCAGAACCCGGTTGAACACTGAAGCTTTCTTT
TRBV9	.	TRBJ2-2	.	CASSVVIETGELFF	TGTGCCAGCAGCGTAGTGATCGAGACCGGGGAGCTGTTTTTT
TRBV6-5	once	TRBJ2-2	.	CASRSAPRLTGELFF	TGTGCCAGCAGGTCGGCCCCGAGGCTCACCGGGGAGCTGTTTTTT
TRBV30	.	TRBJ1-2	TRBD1	CAWSPGQLNYGYTF	TGTGCCTGGAGCCCGGGACAGCTTAACTATGGCTACACCTTC
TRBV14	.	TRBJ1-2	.	CASSQSGVLYGYTF	TGTGCCAGCAGCCAGAGCGGAGTTCTCTATGGCTACACCTTC
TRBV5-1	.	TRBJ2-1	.	CASSPGGGSYNEQFF	TGCGCCAGCAGCCCAGGTGGGGGCTCCTACAATGAGCAGTTCTTC
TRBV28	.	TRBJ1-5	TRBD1	CASIRRGDSSNQPQHF	TGTGCCAGCATCCGTCGCGGGGACAGTAGCAATCAGCCCCAGCATTTT
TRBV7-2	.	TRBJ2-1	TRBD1	CASSPNQGAYNEQFF	TGTGCCAGCAGCCCTAACCAGGGGGCATACAATGAGCAGTTCTTC
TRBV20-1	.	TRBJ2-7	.	CSARGVNEQYF	TGCAGTGCTAGAGGGGTGAATGAGCAGTACTTC
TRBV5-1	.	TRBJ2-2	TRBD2	CASSLGSSGYTGELFF	TGCGCCAGCAGCTTGGGGTCTAGCGGGTACACCGGGGAGCTGTTTTTT
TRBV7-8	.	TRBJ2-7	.	CASSLDHSASSYEQYF	TGTGCCAGCAGCTTAGATCACAGCGCTAGCTCCTACGAGCAGTACTTC
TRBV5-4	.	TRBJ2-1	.	CASSLGLAGTVNEQFF	TGTGCCAGCAGCTTGGGCCTGGCGGGAACCGTCAATGAGCAGTTCTTC
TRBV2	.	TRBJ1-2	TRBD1	CAGTRDRGGYGYTF	TGTGCCGGGACCCGGGACAGGGGAGGATATGGCTACACCTTC
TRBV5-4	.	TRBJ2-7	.	CASSLERVSYEQYF	TGTGCCAGCAGCTTGGAGCGGGTCTCCTACGAGCAGTACTTC
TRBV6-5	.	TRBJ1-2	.	CASSLVQGYGYTF	TGTGCCAGCAGTCTCGTGCAGGGCTATGGCTACACCTTC
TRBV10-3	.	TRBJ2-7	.	CASGLSYEQYF	TGTGCCTCCGGGCTCTCCTACGAGCAGTACTTC
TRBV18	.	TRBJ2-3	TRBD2	CASSPLRTSGSTDTQYF	TGTGCCAGCTCACCACTGAGGACTAGCGGGAGCACAGATACGCAGTATTTT
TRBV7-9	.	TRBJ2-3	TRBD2	CASSSGLAGGSTDTQYF	TGTGCCAGCAGCTCCGGACTAGCGGGAGGGAGCACAGATACGCAGTATTTT
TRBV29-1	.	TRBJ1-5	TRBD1	CSAQDRNQPQHF	TGCAGCGCTCAGGACAGGAATCAGCCCCAGCATTTT
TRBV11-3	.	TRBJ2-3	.	CASSLALAGDTQYF	TGTGCCAGCAGCTTGGCTTTGGCGGGAGATACGCAGTATTTT
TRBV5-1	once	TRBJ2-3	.	CASSFEDTQYF	TGCGCCAGCAGCTTTGAGGATACGCAGTATTTT